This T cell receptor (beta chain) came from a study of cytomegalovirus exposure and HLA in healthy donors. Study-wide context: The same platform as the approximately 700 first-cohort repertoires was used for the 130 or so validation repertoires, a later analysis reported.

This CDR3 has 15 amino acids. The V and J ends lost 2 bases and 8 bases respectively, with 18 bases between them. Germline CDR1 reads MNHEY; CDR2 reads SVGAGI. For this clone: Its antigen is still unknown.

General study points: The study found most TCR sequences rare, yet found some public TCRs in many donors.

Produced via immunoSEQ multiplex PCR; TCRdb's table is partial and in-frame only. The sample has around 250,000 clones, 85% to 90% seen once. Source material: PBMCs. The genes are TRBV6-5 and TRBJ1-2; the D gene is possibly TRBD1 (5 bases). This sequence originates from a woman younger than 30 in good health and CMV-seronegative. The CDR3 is CASSYEFWGISGYTF. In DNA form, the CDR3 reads TGTGCCAGCAGTTACGAGTTCTGGGGCATATCGGGCTACACCTTC.